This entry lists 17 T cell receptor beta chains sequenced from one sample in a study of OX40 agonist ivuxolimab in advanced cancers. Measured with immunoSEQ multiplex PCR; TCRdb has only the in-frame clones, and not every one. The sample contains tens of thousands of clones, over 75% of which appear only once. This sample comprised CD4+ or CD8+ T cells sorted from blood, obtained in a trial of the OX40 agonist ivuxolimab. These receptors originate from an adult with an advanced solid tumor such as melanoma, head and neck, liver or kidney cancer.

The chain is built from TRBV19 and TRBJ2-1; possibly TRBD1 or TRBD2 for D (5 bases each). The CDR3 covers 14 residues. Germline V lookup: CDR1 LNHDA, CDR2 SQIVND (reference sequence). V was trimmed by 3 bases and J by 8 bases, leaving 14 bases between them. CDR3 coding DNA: TGTGCCAGTAGTATTAGGGACCGAGGGGATGAGCAGTTCTTC. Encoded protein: CASSIRDRGDEQFF. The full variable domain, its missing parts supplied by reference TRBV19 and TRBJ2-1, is DGGITQSPKYLFRKEGQNVTLSCEQNLNHDAMYWYRQDPGQGLRLIYYSQIVNDFQKGDIAEGYSVSREKKESFPLTVTSAQKNPTAFYLCASSIRDRGDEQFFGPGTRLTVL.

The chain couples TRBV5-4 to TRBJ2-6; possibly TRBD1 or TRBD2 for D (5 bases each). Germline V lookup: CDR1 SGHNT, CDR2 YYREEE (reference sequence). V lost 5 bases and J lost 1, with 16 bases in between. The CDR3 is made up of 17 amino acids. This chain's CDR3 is CASRGGGGPSGANVLTF. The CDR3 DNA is TGTGCCAGCAGGGGCGGTGGGGGTCCTTCTGGGGCCAACGTCCTGACTTTC.

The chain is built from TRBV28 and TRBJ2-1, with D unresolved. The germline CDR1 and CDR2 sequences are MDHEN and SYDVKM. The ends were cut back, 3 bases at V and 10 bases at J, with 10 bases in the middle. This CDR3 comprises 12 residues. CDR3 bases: TGTGCCAGCAGTTTTACTTTAATAGAGCAGTTCTTC. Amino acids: CASSFTLIEQFF. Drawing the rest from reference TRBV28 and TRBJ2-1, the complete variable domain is DVKVTQSSRYLVKRTGEKVFLECVQDMDHENMFWYRQDPGLGLRLIYFSYDVKMKEKGDIPEGYSVSREKKERFSLILESASTNQTSMYLCASSFTLIEQFFGPGTRLTVL.

The CDR3 region is CASSPRSPGTDTQYF. The CDR3, as DNA: TGTGCCAGCAGCCCACGGTCCCCGGGAACAGATACGCAGTATTTT. This chain links TRBV11-2 with TRBJ2-3, with D tentatively TRBD2 (5 bases). Germline V gives CDR1 SGHAT, CDR2 FQNNGV. V was pared by 5 bases and J by 3 bases, with 15 bases between. This CDR3 spans 15 amino acids.

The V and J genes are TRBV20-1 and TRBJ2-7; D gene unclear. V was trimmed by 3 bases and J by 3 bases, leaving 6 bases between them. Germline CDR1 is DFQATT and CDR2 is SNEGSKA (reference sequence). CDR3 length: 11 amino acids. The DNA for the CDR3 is TGCAGTGCTAGGGAATTCTACGAGCAGTACTTC. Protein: CSAREFYEQYF.

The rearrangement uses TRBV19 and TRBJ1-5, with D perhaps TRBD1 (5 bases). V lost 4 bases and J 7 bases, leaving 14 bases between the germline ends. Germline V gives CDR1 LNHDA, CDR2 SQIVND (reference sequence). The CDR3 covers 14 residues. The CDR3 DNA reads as TGTGCCAGTAGTACCTGGGGGGAAGGACAGCCCCAGCATTTT. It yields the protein CASSTWGEGQPQHF.

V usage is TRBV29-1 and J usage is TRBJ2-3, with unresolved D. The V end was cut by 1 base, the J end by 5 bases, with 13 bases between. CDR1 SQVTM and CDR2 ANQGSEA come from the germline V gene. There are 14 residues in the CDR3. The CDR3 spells CSVEVQRYGDTQYF. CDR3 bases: TGCAGCGTTGAAGTGCAAAGGTATGGAGATACGCAGTATTTT.

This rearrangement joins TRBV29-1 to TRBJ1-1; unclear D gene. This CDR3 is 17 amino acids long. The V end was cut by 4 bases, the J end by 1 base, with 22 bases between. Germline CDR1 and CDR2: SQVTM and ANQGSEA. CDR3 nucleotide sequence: TGCAGCGTTGCCCGATGGCACCGAGGTAAAGGGAACACTGAAGCTTTCTTT. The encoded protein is CSVARWHRGKGNTEAFF.

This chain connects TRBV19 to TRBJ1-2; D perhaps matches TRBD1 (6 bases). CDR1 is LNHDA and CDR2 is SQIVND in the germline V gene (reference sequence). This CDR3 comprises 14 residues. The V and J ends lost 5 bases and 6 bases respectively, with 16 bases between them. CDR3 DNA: TGTGCCAGTAGTCCCCGGGGGGCCGGGGATGGCTACACCTTC. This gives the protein CASSPRGAGDGYTF.

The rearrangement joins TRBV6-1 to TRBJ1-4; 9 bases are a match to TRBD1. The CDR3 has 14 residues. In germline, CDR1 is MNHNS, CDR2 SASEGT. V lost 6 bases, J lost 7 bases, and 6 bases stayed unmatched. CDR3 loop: CASRRTGVAEKLFF. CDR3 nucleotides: TGTGCCAGCAGGAGGACAGGGGTGGCTGAAAAACTGTTTTTT.

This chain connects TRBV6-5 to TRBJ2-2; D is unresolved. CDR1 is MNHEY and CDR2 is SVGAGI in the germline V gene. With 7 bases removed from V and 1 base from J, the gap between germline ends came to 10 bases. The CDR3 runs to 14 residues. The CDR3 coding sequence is TGTGCCAGCACCGCGTGGGGGAACACCGGGGAGCTGTTTTTT. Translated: CASTAWGNTGELFF.

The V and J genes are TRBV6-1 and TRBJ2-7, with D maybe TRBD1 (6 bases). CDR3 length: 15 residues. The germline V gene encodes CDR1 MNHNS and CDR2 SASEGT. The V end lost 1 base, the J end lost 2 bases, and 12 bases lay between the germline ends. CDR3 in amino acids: CASSEVQGWAYEQYF. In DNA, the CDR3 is TGTGCCAGCAGTGAAGTACAGGGATGGGCCTACGAGCAGTACTTC.

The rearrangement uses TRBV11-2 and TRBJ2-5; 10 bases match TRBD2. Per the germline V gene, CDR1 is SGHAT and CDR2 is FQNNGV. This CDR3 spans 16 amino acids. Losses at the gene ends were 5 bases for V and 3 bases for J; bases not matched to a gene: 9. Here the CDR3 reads CASSTGTSVYEETQYF. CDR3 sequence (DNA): TGTGCCAGCAGCACTGGGACTAGCGTTTACGAAGAGACCCAGTACTTC.

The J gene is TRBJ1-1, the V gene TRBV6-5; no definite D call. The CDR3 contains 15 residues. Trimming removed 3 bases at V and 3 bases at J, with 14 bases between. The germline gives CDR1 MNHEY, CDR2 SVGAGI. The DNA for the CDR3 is TGTGCCAGCAGTTATCGACCGGACGGTGACACTGAAGCTTTCTTT. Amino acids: CASSYRPDGDTEAFF.

The CDR3 bases are TGTGCCAGCAGTGAAGGCGGCGGGGGGCCCACAGATACGCAGTATTTT. Its protein product is CASSEGGGGPTDTQYF. The V and J genes are TRBV2 and TRBJ2-3, with 8 bases that match TRBD2. Trimming at V came to 1 base and at J to 2 bases, leaving 5 bases not matched to a gene. The CDR3 covers 16 residues. The germline V gene has CDR1 SNHLY and CDR2 FYNNEI.

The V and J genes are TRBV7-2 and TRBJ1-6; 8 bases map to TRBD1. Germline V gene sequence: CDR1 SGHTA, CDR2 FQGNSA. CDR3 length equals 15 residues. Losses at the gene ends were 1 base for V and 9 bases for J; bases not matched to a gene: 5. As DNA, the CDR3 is TGTGCCAGCAGCTTAGACTGGGACAGGAGTTCACCCCTCCACTTT. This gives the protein CASSLDWDRSSPLHF.

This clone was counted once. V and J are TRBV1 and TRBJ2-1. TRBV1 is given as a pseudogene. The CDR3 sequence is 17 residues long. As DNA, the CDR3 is TGCACCAGCAGCCACCGACCGGGACGAAACACCCACAATGAGCAGTTCTTC. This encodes CTSSHRPGRNTHNEQFF.